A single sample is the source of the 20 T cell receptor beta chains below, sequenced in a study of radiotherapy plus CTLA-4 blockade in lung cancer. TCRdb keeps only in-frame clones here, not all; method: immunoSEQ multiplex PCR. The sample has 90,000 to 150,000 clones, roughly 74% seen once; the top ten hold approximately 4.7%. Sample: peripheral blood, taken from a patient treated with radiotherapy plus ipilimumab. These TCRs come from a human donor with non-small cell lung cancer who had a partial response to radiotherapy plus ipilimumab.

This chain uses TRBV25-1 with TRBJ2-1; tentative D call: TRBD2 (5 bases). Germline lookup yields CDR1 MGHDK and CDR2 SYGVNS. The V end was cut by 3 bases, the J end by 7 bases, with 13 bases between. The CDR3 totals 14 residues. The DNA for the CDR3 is TGTGCCAGCAGTGAGTGGGAGATTGCGAATGAGCAGTTCTTC. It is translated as CASSEWEIANEQFF.

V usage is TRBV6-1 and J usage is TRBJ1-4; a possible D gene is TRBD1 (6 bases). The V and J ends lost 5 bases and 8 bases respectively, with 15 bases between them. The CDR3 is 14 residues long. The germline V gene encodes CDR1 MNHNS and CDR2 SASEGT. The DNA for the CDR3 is TGTGCCAGCAGTATCGGGGGGGGCCGGGAAAAACTGTTTTTT. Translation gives CASSIGGGREKLFF.

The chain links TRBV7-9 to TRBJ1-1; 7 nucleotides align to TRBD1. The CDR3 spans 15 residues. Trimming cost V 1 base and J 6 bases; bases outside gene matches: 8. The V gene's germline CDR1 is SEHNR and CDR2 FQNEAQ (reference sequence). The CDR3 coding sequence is TGTGCCAGCAGCTTAGATGGGGACAGAAGCCCTGAAGCTTTCTTT. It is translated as CASSLDGDRSPEAFF.

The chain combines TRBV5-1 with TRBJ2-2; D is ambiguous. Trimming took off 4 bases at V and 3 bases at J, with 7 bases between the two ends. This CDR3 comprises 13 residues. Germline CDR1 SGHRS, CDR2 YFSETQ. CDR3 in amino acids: CASSLDYTGELFF. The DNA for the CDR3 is TGCGCCAGCAGCCTAGATTACACCGGGGAGCTGTTTTTT.

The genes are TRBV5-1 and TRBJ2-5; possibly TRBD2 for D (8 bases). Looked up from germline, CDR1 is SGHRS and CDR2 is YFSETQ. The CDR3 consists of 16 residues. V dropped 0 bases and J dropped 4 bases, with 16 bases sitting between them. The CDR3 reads CASSLEGAGGTETQYF. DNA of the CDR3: TGCGCCAGCAGCTTGGAGGGGGCGGGAGGAACAGAGACCCAGTACTTC.

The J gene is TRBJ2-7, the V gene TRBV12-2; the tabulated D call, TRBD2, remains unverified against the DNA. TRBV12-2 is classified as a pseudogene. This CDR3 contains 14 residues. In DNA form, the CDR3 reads TGTGCAAGTCGCTTATTCTACCGTTTCTACGAGCAGTACTTC. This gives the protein CASRLFYRFYEQYF.

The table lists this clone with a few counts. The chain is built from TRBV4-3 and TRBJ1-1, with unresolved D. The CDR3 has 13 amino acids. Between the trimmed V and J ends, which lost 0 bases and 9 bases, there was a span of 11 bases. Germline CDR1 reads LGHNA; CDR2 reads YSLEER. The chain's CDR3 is CASSQDLLEKAFF. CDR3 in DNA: TGCGCCAGCAGCCAAGACTTACTCGAGAAAGCTTTCTTT.

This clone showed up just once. For the CDR3, the DNA is TGTGCCAGCAGTCGGACAGTTAGCAATCAGCCCCAGCATTTT. Translating it yields CASSRTVSNQPQHF. This chain joins TRBV6-1 and TRBJ1-5; a possible D gene is TRBD1 (6 bases). The germline V gene encodes CDR1 MNHNS and CDR2 SASEGT. V was pared by 5 bases and J by 0 bases, with 8 bases between. The CDR3 runs 14 residues.

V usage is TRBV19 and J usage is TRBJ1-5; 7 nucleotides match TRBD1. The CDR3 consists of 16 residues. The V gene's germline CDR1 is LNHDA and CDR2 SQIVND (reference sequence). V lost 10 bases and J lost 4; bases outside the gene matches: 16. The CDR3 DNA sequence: TGTGCCACTAGGACGCGGACAACAGGGGAGAATCAGCCCCAGCATTTT. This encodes CATRTRTTGENQPQHF.

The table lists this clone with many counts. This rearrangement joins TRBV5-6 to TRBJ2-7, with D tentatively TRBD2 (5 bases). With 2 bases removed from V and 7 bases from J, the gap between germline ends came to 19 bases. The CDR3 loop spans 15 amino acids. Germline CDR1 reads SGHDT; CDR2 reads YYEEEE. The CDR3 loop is CASSFNGVLSREQYV. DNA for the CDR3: TGTGCCAGCAGCTTTAACGGGGTGCTTAGTAGGGAGCAGTACGTC.

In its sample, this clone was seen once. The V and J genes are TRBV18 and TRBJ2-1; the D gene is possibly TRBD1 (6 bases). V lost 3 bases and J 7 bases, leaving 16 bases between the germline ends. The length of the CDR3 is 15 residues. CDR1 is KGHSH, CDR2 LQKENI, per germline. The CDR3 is CASSPQGNVGNEQFF. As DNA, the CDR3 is TGTGCCAGCTCACCCCAGGGGAATGTGGGGAATGAGCAGTTCTTC. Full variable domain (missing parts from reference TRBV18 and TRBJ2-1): NAGVMQNPRHLVRRRGQEARLRCSPMKGHSHVYWYRQLPEEGLKFMVYLQKENIIDESGMPKERFSAEFPKEGPSILRIQQVVRGDSAAYFCASSPQGNVGNEQFFGPGTRLTVL.

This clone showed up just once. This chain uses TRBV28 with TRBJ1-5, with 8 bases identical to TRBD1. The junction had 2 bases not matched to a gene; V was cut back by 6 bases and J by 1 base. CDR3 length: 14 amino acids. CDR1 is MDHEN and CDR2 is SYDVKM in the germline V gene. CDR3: CASSRDRSNQPQHF. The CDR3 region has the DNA TGTGCCAGCAGCCGGGACAGGAGCAATCAGCCCCAGCATTTT.

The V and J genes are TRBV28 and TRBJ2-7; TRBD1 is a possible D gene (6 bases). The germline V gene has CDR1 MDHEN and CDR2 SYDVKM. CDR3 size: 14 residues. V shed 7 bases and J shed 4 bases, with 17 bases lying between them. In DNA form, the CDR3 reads TGTGCCAGCACCCAAACTGACAGGTCATACGAGCAGTACGTC. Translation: CASTQTDRSYEQYV.

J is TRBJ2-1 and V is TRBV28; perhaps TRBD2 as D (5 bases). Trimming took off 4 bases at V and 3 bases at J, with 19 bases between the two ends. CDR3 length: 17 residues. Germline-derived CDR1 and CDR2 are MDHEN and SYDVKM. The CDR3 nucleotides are TGTGCCAGCAGTTCCCGTCTGTTGGTGGGAGACTACAATGAGCAGTTCTTC. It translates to CASSSRLLVGDYNEQFF.

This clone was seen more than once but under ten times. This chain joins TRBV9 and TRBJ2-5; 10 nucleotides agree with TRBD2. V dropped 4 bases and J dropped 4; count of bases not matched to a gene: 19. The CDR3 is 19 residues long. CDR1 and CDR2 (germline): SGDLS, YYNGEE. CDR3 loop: CASSPPLLGSGRWGETQYF. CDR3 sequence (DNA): TGTGCCAGCAGCCCCCCCCTGCTCGGTAGCGGGAGGTGGGGAGAGACCCAGTACTTC. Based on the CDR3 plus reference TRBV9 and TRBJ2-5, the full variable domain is DSGVTQTPKHLITATGQRVTLRCSPRSGDLSVYWYQQSLDQGLQFLIQYYNGEERAKGNILERFSAQQFPDLHSELNLSSLELGDSALYFCASSPPLLGSGRWGETQYFGPGTRLLVL.

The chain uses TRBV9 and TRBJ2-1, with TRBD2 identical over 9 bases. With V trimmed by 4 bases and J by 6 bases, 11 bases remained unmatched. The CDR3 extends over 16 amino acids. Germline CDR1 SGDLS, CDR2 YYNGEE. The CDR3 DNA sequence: TGTGCCAGCAGCTCACGGACTAGCGCAATACGCAATGAGCAGTTCTTC. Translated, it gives CASSSRTSAIRNEQFF.

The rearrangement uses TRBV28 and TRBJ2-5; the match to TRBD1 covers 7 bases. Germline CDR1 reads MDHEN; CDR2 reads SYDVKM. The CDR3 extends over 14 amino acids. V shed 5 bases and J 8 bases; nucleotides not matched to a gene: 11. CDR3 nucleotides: TGTGCCAGCAGTCCCGGGACAGCCGTAGGAACCCAGTACTTC. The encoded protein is CASSPGTAVGTQYF. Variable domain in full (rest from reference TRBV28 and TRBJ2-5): DVKVTQSSRYLVKRTGEKVFLECVQDMDHENMFWYRQDPGLGLRLIYFSYDVKMKEKGDIPEGYSVSREKKERFSLILESASTNQTSMYLCASSPGTAVGTQYFGPGTRLLVL.

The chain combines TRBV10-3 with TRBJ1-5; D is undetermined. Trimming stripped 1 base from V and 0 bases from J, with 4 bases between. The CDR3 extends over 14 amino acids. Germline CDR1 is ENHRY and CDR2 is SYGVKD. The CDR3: CAISELYSNQPQHF. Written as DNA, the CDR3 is TGTGCCATCAGTGAGTTGTATAGCAATCAGCCCCAGCATTTT.

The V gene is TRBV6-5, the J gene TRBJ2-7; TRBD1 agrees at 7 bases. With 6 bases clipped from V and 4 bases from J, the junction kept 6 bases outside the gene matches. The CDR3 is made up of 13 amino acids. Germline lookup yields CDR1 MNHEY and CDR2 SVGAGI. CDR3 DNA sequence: TGTGCCAGCAGACAGGGACAGCATTACGAGCAGTACGTC. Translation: CASRQGQHYEQYV.

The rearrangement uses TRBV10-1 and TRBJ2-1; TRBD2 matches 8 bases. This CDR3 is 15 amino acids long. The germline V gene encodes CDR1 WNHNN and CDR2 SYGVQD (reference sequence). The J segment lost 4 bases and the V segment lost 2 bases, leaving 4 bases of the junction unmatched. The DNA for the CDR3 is TGCGCCAGCAGTGAGCTAGCGGGTTTATACAATGAGCAGTTCTTC. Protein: CASSELAGLYNEQFF.